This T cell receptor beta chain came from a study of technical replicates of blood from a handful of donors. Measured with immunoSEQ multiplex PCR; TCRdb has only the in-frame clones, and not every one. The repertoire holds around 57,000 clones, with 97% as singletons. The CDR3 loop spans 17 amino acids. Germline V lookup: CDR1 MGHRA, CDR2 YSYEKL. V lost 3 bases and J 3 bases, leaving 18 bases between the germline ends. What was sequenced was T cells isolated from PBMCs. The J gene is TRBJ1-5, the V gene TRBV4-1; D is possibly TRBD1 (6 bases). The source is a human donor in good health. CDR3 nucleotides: TGCGCCAGCAGCCACGTTCTTCAGGGGTCCCCCAATCAGCCCCAGCATTTT. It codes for CASSHVLQGSPNQPQHF.